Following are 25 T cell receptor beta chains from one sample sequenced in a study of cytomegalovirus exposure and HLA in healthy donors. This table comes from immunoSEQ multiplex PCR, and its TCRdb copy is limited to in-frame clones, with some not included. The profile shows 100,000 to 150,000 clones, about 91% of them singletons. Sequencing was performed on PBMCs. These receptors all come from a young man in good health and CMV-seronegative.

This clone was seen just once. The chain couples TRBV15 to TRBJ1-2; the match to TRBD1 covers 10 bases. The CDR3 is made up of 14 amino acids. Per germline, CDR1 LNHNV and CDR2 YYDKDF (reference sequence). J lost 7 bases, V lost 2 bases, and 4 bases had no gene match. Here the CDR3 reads CATSRRQGATGYTF. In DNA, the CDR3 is TGTGCCACCAGCAGACGACAGGGGGCAACTGGCTACACCTTC.

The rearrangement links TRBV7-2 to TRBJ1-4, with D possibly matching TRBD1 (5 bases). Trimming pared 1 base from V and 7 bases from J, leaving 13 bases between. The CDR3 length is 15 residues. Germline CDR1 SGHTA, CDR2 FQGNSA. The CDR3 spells CASSLVWGDGEKLFF. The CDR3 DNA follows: TGTGCCAGCAGCTTAGTGTGGGGGGACGGTGAAAAACTGTTTTTT.

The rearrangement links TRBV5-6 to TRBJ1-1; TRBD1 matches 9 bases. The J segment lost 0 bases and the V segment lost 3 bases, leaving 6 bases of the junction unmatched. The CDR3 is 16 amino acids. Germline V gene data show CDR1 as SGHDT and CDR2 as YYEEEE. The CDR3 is CASSSTRTGVNTEAFF. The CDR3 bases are TGTGCCAGCAGCTCCACCCGGACAGGGGTGAACACTGAAGCTTTCTTT.

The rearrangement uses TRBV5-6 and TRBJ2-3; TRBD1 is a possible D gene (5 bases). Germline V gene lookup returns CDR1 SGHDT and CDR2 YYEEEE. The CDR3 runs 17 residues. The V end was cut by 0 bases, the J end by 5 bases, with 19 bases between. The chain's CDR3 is CASSLGTSPVTVDTQYF. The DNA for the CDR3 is TGTGCCAGCAGCTTGGGTACATCGCCGGTGACAGTAGATACGCAGTATTTT.

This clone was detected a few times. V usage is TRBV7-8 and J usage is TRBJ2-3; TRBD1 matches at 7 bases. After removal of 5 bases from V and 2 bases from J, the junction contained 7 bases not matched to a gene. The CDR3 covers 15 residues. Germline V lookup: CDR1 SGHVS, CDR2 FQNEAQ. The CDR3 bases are TGTGCCAGCAGCCCAGCCAGGGGGATCACAGATACGCAGTATTTT. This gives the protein CASSPARGITDTQYF.

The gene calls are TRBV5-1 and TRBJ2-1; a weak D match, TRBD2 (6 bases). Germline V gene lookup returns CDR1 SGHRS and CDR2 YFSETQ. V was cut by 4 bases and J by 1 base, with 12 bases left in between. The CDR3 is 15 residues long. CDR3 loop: CASSRIAESYNEQFF. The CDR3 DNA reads TGCGCCAGCAGCCGAATAGCGGAATCCTACAATGAGCAGTTCTTC.

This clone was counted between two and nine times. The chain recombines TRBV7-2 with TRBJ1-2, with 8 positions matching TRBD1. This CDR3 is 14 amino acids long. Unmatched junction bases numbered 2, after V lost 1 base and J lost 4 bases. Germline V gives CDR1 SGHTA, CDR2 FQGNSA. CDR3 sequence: CASSLDGTGYGYTF. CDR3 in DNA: TGTGCCAGCAGCTTAGATGGGACAGGCTATGGCTACACCTTC.

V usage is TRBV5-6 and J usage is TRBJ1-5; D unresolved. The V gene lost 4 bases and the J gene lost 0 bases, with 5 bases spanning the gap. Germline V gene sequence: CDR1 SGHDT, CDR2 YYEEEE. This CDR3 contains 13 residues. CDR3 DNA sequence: TGTGCCAGCAGCCCAGGTAGCAATCAGCCCCAGCATTTT. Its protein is CASSPGSNQPQHF. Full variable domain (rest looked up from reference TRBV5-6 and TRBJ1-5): DAGVTQSPTHLIKTRGQQVTLRCSPKSGHDTVSWYQQALGQGPQFIFQYYEEEERQRGNFPDRFSGHQFPNYSSELNVNALLLGDSALYLCASSPGSNQPQHFGDGTRLSIL.

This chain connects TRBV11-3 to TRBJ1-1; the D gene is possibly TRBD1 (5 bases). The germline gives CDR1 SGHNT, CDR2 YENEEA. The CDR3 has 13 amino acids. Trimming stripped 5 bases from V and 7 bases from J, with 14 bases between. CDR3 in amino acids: CASSLVRASEAFF. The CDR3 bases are TGTGCCAGCAGCCTAGTCAGGGCCAGTGAAGCTTTCTTT.

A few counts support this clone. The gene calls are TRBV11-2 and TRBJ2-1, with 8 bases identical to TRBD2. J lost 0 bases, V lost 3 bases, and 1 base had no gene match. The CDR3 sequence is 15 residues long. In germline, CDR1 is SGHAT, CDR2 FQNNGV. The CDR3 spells CASSFSGTSYNEQFF. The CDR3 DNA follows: TGTGCCAGCAGCTTTAGCGGGACCTCCTACAATGAGCAGTTCTTC.

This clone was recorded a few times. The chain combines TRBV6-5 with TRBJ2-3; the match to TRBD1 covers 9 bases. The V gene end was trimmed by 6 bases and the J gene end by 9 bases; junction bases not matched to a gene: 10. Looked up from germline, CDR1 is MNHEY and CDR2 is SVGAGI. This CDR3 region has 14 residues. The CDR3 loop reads CASRKTGGRDTQYF. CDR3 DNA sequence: TGTGCCAGCAGAAAAACAGGGGGCCGGGACACGCAGTATTTT.

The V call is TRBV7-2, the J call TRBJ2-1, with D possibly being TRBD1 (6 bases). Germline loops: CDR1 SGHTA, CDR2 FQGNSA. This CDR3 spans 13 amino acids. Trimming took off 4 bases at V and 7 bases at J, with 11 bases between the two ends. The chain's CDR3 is CASSSGQPNEQFF. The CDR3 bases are TGTGCCAGCAGCTCCGGACAGCCAAATGAGCAGTTCTTC.

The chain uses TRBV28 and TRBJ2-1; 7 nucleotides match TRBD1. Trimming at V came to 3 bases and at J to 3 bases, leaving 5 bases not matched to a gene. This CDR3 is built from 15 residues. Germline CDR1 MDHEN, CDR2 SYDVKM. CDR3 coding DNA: TGTGCCAGCAGTTTGGGGACAGCTCTCTACAATGAGCAGTTCTTC. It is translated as CASSLGTALYNEQFF.

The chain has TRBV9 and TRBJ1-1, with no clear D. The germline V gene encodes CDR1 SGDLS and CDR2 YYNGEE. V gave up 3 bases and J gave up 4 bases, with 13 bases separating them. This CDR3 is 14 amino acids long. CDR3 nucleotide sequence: TGTGCCAGCAGCGCAACAAGCGGGGTCACTGAAGCTTTCTTT. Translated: CASSATSGVTEAFF.

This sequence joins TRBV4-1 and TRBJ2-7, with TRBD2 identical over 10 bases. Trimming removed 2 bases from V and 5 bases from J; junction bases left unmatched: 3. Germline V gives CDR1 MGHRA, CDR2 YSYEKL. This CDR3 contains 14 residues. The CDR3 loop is CASSQTLAGDEQYF. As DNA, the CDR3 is TGCGCCAGCAGCCAAACTCTAGCGGGAGACGAGCAGTACTTC.

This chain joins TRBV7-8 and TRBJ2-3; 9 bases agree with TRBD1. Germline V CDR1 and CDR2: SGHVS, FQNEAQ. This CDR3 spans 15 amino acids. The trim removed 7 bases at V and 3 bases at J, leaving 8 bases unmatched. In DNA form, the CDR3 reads TGTGCCAGCACCCTCCGGACAGGGGCAACAGATACGCAGTATTTT. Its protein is CASTLRTGATDTQYF.

For the CDR3, the DNA is TGTGCCAGCAACAGGGACCCAGAGACCCAGTACTTC. Its translation is CASNRDPETQYF. The V call is TRBV2, the J call TRBJ2-5; tentative D call: TRBD1 (6 bases). CDR3 length: 12 residues. Germline values: CDR1 SNHLY, CDR2 FYNNEI. Trimming stripped 7 bases from V and 4 bases from J, with 10 bases between.

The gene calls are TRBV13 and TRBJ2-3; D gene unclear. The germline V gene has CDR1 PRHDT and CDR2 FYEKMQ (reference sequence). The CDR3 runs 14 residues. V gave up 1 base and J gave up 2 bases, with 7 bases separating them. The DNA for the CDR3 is TGTGCCAGCAGCTTAGTCGGTGACACAGATACGCAGTATTTT. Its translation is CASSLVGDTDTQYF.

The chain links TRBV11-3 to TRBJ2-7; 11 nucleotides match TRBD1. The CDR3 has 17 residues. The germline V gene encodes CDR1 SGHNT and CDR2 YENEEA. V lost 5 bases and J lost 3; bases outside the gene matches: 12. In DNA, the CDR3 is TGTGCCAGCAGCCCGATCACGGGACAGGGGGGCGTCTACGAGCAGTACTTC. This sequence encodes CASSPITGQGGVYEQYF.

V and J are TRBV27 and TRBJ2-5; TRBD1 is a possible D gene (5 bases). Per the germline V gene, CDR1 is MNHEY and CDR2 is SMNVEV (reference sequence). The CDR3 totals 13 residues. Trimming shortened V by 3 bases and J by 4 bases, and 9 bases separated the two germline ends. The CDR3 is CASSFWQGETQYF. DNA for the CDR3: TGTGCCAGCAGTTTTTGGCAGGGAGAGACCCAGTACTTC.

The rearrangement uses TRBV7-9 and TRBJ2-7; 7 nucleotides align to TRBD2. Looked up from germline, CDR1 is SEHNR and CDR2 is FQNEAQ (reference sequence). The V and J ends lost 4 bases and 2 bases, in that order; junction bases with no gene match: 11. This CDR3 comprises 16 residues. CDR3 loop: CASSSRSGREAYEQYF. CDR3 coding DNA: TGTGCCAGCAGCTCGAGGTCAGGACGGGAGGCCTACGAGCAGTACTTC.

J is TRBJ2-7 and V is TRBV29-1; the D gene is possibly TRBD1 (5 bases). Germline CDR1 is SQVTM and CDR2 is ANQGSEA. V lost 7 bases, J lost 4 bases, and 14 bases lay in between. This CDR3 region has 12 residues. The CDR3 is CSGIGAAYEQYF. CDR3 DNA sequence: TGCAGCGGGATAGGGGCGGCTTACGAGCAGTACTTC.

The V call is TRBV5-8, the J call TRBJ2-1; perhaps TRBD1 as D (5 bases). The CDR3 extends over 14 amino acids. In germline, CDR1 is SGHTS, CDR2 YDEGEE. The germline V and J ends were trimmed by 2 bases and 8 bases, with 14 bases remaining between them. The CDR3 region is CASSFLSQQDEQFF. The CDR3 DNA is TGTGCCAGCAGCTTTTTAAGCCAACAGGATGAGCAGTTCTTC. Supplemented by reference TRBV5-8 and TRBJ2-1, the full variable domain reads EAGVTQSPTHLIKTRGQQATLRCSPISGHTSVYWYQQALGLGLQFLLWYDEGEERNRGNFPPRFSGRQFPNYSSELNVNALELEDSALYLCASSFLSQQDEQFFGPGTRLTVL.

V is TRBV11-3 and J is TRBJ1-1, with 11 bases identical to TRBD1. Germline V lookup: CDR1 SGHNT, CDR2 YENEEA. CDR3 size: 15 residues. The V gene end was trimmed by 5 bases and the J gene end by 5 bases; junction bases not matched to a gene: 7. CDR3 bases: TGTGCCAGCAGCGTCTCCGGGACAGGGGGGACTGAAGCTTTCTTT. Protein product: CASSVSGTGGTEAFF.

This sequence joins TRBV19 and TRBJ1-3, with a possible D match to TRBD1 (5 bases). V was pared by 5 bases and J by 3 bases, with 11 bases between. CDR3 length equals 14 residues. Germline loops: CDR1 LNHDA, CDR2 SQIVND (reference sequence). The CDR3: CASSRREFGNTIYF. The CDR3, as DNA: TGTGCCAGTAGTCGCAGGGAATTTGGAAACACCATATATTTT.